This is a list of T cell receptor beta chains from one sample in a study of T cells in Graves' hyperthyroidism and ophthalmopathy. TCRdb ran MiXCR on the multiplex PCR reads and lists one entry per CDR3 protein. This sample yields 450,000 to 550,000 distinct CDR3 sequences, of which approximately 24% are seen a single time; about 11% belongs to the top ten. The sample was blood. The receptors originated from a woman aged 25 to 39 with Graves' ophthalmopathy. CDR3s include the opening cysteine and the closing phenylalanine or tryptophan. The order of the fields is clone size, V gene, J gene, D gene, CDR3 DNA, CDR3 protein. The D gene is left open where the match is weak. Not all rows give a size; the values are once, few, many and, for expanded clones, a class.

many	TRBV28	TRBJ2-7	NA	TGTGCCAGCACCCCACCCCTTAGCGGTCGTACCACCTACGAGCAGTACTTC	CASTPPLSGRTTYEQYF
NA	TRBV10-3	TRBJ1-1	NA	TGTGCCATCAGTGAGGTGCGGGGGAGGACTGAAGCTTTCTTT	CAISEVRGRTEAFF
many	TRBV18	TRBJ1-2	NA	TGTGCCAGCTCAGCGACATCTTATGGCTACACCTTC	CASSATSYGYTF
NA	TRBV12-3/TRBV12-4	TRBJ1-5	NA	TGTGCCAGCAGTCCGAGGTGGAACGATCAGCCCCAGCATTTT	CASSPRWNDQPQHF
few	TRBV27	TRBJ2-7	TRBD2	TGTGCCAGCAGTCCCGGACTAGCGGGAGCCAGAGAGCAGTACTTC	CASSPGLAGAREQYF
many	TRBV7-9	TRBJ2-7	NA	TGTGCCAGCAGCCCTCGGGACAACTACGAGCAGTACTTC	CASSPRDNYEQYF
NA	TRBV12-3/TRBV12-4	TRBJ1-1	TRBD1	TGTGCCAGCAGTTTATTCCGCAGGGGGCTAAAGACGAACACTGAAGCTTTCTTT	CASSLFRRGLKTNTEAFF
many	TRBV29-1	TRBJ2-7	NA	TGCAGCGTTGAGGCAGGGGCGACTGGCGAGCAGTACTTC	CSVEAGATGEQYF
few	TRBV28	TRBJ2-5	NA	TGTGCCAGCAGTTTTGCAGGGGCTAAAGAGACCCAGTACTTC	CASSFAGAKETQYF
many	TRBV6-5	TRBJ1-5	NA	TGTGCCAGCAGTTACGGGTTAAATCAGCCCCAGCATTTT	CASSYGLNQPQHF